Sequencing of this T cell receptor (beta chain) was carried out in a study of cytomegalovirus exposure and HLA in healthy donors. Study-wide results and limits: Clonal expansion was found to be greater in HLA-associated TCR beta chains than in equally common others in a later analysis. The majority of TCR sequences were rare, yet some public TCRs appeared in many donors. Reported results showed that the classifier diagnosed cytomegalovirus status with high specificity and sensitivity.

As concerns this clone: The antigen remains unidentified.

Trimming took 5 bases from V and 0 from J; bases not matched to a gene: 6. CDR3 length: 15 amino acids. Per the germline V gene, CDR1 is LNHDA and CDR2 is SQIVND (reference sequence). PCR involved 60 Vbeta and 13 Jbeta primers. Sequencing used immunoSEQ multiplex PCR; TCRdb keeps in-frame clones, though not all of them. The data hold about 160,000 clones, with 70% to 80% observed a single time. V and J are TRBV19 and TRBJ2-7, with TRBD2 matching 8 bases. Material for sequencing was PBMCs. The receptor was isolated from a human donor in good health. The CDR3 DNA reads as TGTGCCAGTAGTTTGACTAGCGAGATCTCCTACGAGCAGTACTTC. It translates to CASSLTSEISYEQYF.